Following are 24 T cell receptor beta chains from one sample sequenced in a study of T-cell memory formation after mild COVID-19. TCRdb re-derived calls from the 5' RACE reads in MiXCR, one entry per CDR3 protein. This sample has some 150,000 distinct CDR3 sequences, with roughly 19% found just once. Input material: PBMCs or a T cell subset sorted from them (not recorded which). The receptor set was obtained from an adult woman who had mild COVID-19 (a few samples of this study predate the infection). Cell type and time point are not known.

The chain joins TRBV20-1 to TRBJ2-3; TRBD2 agrees at 10 bases. Trimming removed 3 bases from V and 4 bases from J; junction bases left unmatched: 7. In germline, CDR1 is DFQATT, CDR2 SNEGSKA (reference sequence). The length of the CDR3 is 15 residues. CDR3 region: CSARGLAGASDTQYF. The CDR3 DNA sequence: TGCAGTGCTAGGGGTCTAGCGGGGGCTTCAGATACGCAGTATTTT.

This chain connects TRBV6-2 or TRBV6-3 to TRBJ2-3; D ambiguous. This CDR3 contains 14 residues. The germline CDR1 and CDR2 sequences are MNHEY and SVGEGT. Trimming took 1 base from V and 0 from J, leaving 5 bases between them. In nucleotides, the CDR3 is TGTGCCAGCAGTTACTTAGGCAGCACAGATACGCAGTATTTT. This sequence encodes CASSYLGSTDTQYF.

As to this clonotype: At one of its ends the junction is not consistent with the germline gene, which may arise from a read error. V usage is TRBV11-2 and J usage is TRBJ1-1; D is ambiguous. The CDR3 has 14 amino acids. Germline assignment: CDR1 SGHAT and CDR2 FQNNGV. The CDR3 loop is CASRKGGLKTEAFF. CDR3 nucleotides: TGTGCCAGCAGAAAAGGAGGACTGAAAACTGAAGCTTTCTTT.

The V call is TRBV30, the J call TRBJ2-1; 9 bases agree with TRBD2. From germline, CDR1 is GTSNPN and CDR2 SVGIG (reference sequence). The ends lost 3 bases at V and 9 bases at J; junction bases unmatched: 6. CDR3 size: 13 residues. DNA for the CDR3: TGTGCCTGGAGCGATAGCGGGAGAGGTGAGCAGTTCTTC. Residues: CAWSDSGRGEQFF.

This clonotype showed up just a few times. This chain connects TRBV24-1 to TRBJ2-5; 12 nucleotides line up with TRBD1. Looked up from germline, CDR1 is KGHDR and CDR2 is SFDVKD. There are 16 residues in the CDR3. The trim removed 4 bases at V and 3 bases at J, leaving 5 bases unmatched. The CDR3 region is CATSDRGTGGEETQYF. CDR3 DNA sequence: TGTGCCACCAGTGACAGAGGGACAGGGGGCGAAGAGACCCAGTACTTC.

The gene calls are TRBV2 and TRBJ1-1; D gene uncertain. Trimming stripped 2 bases from V and 1 base from J, with 14 bases between. CDR3 length equals 16 residues. Germline CDR1 and CDR2: SNHLY and FYNNEI. DNA for the CDR3: TGTGCCAGCAGTGAAAGGGCCAGCGTAAAGAACACTGAAGCTTTCTTT. Translated, it gives CASSERASVKNTEAFF.

The chain employs TRBV29-1 and TRBJ2-3; D not resolved. The germline CDR1 and CDR2 sequences are SQVTM and ANQGSEA. This CDR3 contains 14 residues. Trimming stripped 6 bases from V and 4 bases from J, with 17 bases between. The CDR3 is CSVEWDGPSDTQYF. DNA for the CDR3: TGCAGCGTCGAGTGGGATGGGCCGTCAGATACGCAGTATTTT.

The chain carries TRBV10-3 and TRBJ2-3; 10 bases line up with TRBD2. Germline loops: CDR1 ENHRY, CDR2 SYGVKD. J gave up 7 bases and V 10 bases, and 11 bases lay outside the gene matches. This CDR3 has 14 residues. The CDR3 region has the DNA TGTGCCACCACCCTAGCGGGAGCTTTAAATACGCAGTATTTT. This encodes CATTLAGALNTQYF.

This clonotype was found a few times. The J gene is TRBJ2-7, the V gene TRBV7-9; 12 bases line up with TRBD2. The germline gives CDR1 SEHNR, CDR2 FQNEAQ (reference sequence). V shed 0 bases and J 1 base; nucleotides not matched to a gene: 7. This CDR3 region has 18 residues. DNA for the CDR3: TGTGCCAGCAGCTTAGCCAACTCGGGACTAGCGGGTTCCTACGAGCAGTACTTC. Translation: CASSLANSGLAGSYEQYF.

The V and J genes are TRBV30 and TRBJ1-1, with D possibly TRBD1 on 5 matching bases. The CDR3 runs to 12 residues. CDR1 and CDR2 (germline): GTSNPN, SVGIG (reference sequence). Trimming pared 2 bases from V and 4 bases from J, leaving 8 bases between. The CDR3 loop reads CAWSFGTTEAFF. The CDR3 DNA reads as TGTGCCTGGAGTTTCGGGACCACTGAAGCTTTCTTT.

The rearrangement links TRBV6-2 or TRBV6-3 to TRBJ1-6; 8 bases agree with TRBD1. CDR3 length: 14 amino acids. In germline, CDR1 is MNHEY, CDR2 SVGEGT. Germline trimming cut 4 bases from V and 6 bases from J; bases unmatched to any gene: 2. CDR3 protein: CASSSTGVNSPLHF. In DNA form, the CDR3 reads TGTGCCAGCAGTTCGACAGGGGTTAATTCACCCCTCCACTTT.

The V call is TRBV30, the J call TRBJ2-2; 10 bases are shared with TRBD1. Trimming took 4 bases from V and 3 from J; bases not matched to a gene: 5. CDR3 length equals 15 residues. Germline-derived CDR1 and CDR2 are GTSNPN and SVGIG (reference sequence). CDR3: CAWTPGQGYTGELFF. For the CDR3, the DNA is TGTGCCTGGACTCCGGGACAGGGGTACACCGGGGAGCTGTTTTTT.

This clonotype was seen only a few times. The chain couples TRBV20-1 to TRBJ2-1, with 14 bases that match TRBD2. The CDR3 is made up of 15 amino acids. The V segment lost 5 bases and the J segment 8 bases; nucleotides outside the gene matches: 8. Germline V lookup: CDR1 DFQATT, CDR2 SNEGSKA (reference sequence). The CDR3 loop is CSAPRLAGGRDEQFF. The CDR3 DNA reads as TGCAGTGCTCCAAGACTAGCGGGAGGGAGGGATGAGCAGTTCTTC.

This clonotype was seen a few times. The V gene is TRBV5-1, the J gene TRBJ1-3; no firm D call. V lost 0 bases, J lost 0 bases, and 13 bases lay in between. The CDR3 is 17 amino acids. Germline CDR1 reads SGHRS; CDR2 reads YFSETQ. CDR3 protein: CASSLEAGRVSGNTIYF. CDR3 coding DNA: TGCGCCAGCAGCTTGGAGGCGGGTCGGGTCTCTGGAAACACCATATATTTT.

The chain employs TRBV12-3 or TRBV12-4 and TRBJ2-7, with 11 bases matching TRBD2. The CDR3 totals 15 residues. V shed 6 bases and J 6 bases; nucleotides not matched to a gene: 10. The CDR3 loop is CASSDGLAGGSEQYF. CDR3 coding DNA: TGTGCCAGCAGCGATGGGCTAGCGGGAGGTTCCGAGCAGTACTTC.

This clonotype was counted a few times. The gene calls are TRBV7-2 and TRBJ2-5; TRBD1 might be the D (7 bases). Trimming removed 8 bases at V and 5 bases at J, with 18 bases between. This CDR3 has 14 amino acids. From germline, CDR1 is SGHTA and CDR2 FQGNSA. CDR3 sequence reads: CASLPGRGQETQYF. For the CDR3, the DNA is TGTGCCAGCCTACCCGGGCGGGGACAGGAGACCCAGTACTTC.

This sequence joins TRBV27 and TRBJ1-1, with D hard to call. This CDR3 contains 13 residues. The V gene lost 6 bases and the J gene lost 1 base, with 9 bases spanning the gap. Germline values: CDR1 MNHEY, CDR2 SMNVEV (reference sequence). This CDR3 is CASRNGPNTEAFF. CDR3 bases: TGTGCCAGCAGGAACGGACCGAACACTGAAGCTTTCTTT.

This sequence joins TRBV5-6 and TRBJ1-6; 8 bases are shared with TRBD1. This CDR3 is 15 amino acids long. V was clipped by 4 bases and J by 7 bases; unmatched bases: 7. The V gene's germline CDR1 is SGHDT and CDR2 YYEEEE. CDR3 region: CASSPTDRDNSPLHF. The CDR3 DNA reads TGTGCCAGCAGCCCTACGGACAGGGACAATTCACCCCTCCACTTT.

The chain joins TRBV7-2 to TRBJ2-1, with 11 bases aligning to TRBD2. V lost 2 bases and J lost 7; bases outside the gene matches: 7. CDR1 SGHTA and CDR2 FQGNSA come from the germline V gene. The CDR3 extends over 16 amino acids. This CDR3 is CASSLQGTSGLNEQFF. The CDR3 DNA reads TGTGCCAGCAGCTTACAAGGGACTAGCGGTCTAAATGAGCAGTTCTTC.

In its sample, this clonotype was seen a few times. J is TRBJ2-5 and V is TRBV5-5; D possibly corresponds to TRBD1 (6 bases). CDR1 is SGHKS and CDR2 is YYEKEE in the germline V gene (reference sequence). V gave up 0 bases and J gave up 4 bases, with 10 bases separating them. The CDR3 length is 14 residues. The CDR3 sequence: CASSLAPGVETQYF. CDR3 in DNA: TGTGCCAGCAGCTTGGCCCCAGGGGTAGAGACCCAGTACTTC.

This clonotype was observed once. The CDR3 here is CASRETRDTQYF. The CDR3 coding sequence is TGTGCCAGCAGAGAGACTCGGGATACGCAGTATTTT. The V and J genes are TRBV12-3 or TRBV12-4 and TRBJ2-3; D is ambiguous. Trimming stripped 6 bases from V and 6 bases from J, with 10 bases between. The CDR3 runs to 12 residues.

This chain uses TRBV11-2 with TRBJ2-4, with TRBD2 matching 9 bases. CDR3 length: 17 amino acids. Germline-derived CDR1 and CDR2 are SGHAT and FQNNGV. Trimming took 5 bases from V and 4 from J; bases not matched to a gene: 12. CDR3 nucleotides: TGTGCCAGCAGCGCCGGGACTAGCAAGGGCTATAAAAACATTCAGTACTTC. This codes for CASSAGTSKGYKNIQYF.

The gene calls are TRBV7-9 and TRBJ2-3; maybe TRBD1 (6 bases). The CDR3 length is 15 residues. V was cut by 3 bases and J by 3 bases, with 13 bases left in between. CDR1 is SEHNR, CDR2 FQNEAQ, per germline (reference sequence). CDR3 loop: CASSFGQGLTDTQYF. As DNA, the CDR3 is TGTGCCAGCAGCTTCGGGCAGGGGCTGACAGATACGCAGTATTTT. Full variable domain (missing parts from reference TRBV7-9 and TRBJ2-3): DTGVSQNPRHKITKRGQNVTFRCDPISEHNRLYWYRQTLGQGPEFLTYFQNEAQLEKSRLLSDRFSAERPKGSFSTLEIQRTEQGDSAMYLCASSFGQGLTDTQYFGPGTRLTVL.

This clonotype was detected only a few times. The chain uses TRBV7-9 and TRBJ2-3; 14 bases map to TRBD2. The trim removed 5 bases at V and 2 bases at J, leaving 6 bases unmatched. Germline-derived CDR1 and CDR2 are SEHNR and FQNEAQ (reference sequence). The CDR3 sequence is 17 residues long. Here the CDR3 reads CASSPRLAGGTTDTQYF. As DNA, the CDR3 is TGTGCCAGCAGCCCACGACTAGCGGGAGGGACCACAGATACGCAGTATTTT.